This T cell receptor beta chain emerged from a study of STAT5B mutations in CD4+ large granular lymphocyte leukemia. Whole-study findings and limits: Compared with healthy controls (2/35), patient top clones favored TRBV06 (8/27). Approximately 25% of private leukemic clonotypes occurred rarely in other patients' non-leukemic repertoires.

On this clone: Its target is unknown.

Germline CDR1 and CDR2: LNHDA and SQIVND (reference sequence). This CDR3 spans 19 amino acids. V shed 4 bases and J 2 bases; nucleotides not matched to a gene: 16. This was a survey-level run. The protocol was immunoSEQ multiplex PCR, while the TCRdb copy is restricted to in-frame clones and leaves out a portion. The sample includes around 32,000 clones, approximately 81% of them seen just once. This TCR was sampled from a human donor in good health. Sequencing was carried out using CD4+ T cells from blood buffy coats. The J gene is TRBJ1-2, the V gene TRBV19; TRBD1 agrees at 10 bases. CDR3 nucleotides: TGTGCCAGTAGTACCCCTGGCGGGACAGGGGTTCAGGGGAACTATGGCTACACCTTC. It codes for CASSTPGGTGVQGNYGYTF.